The rows below give T cell receptor beta chains drawn from one sample of a study of OX40 agonist ivuxolimab in advanced cancers. TCRdb's copy holds only in-frame clones and misses some; the assay was immunoSEQ multiplex PCR. Among roughly 56,000 clones listed, roughly three quarters were seen once. The sample was CD4+ or CD8+ T cells sorted from blood, taken in a trial of the OX40 agonist ivuxolimab. The origin of the receptors is an adult with an advanced solid tumor such as melanoma, head and neck, liver or kidney cancer. The CDR3 runs from the conserved cysteine through the conserved F or W. A D gene is named only where the DNA matches it firmly. Rows may omit the clone size; those that give it use once, few, many or a size class.

clone size	V gene	J gene	D gene	CDR3 protein	CDR3 DNA
NA	TRBV30	TRBJ1-1	NA	CAWSRDFNTEAFF	TGTGCCTGGAGTCGGGACTTCAACACTGAAGCTTTCTTT
NA	TRBV7-9	TRBJ2-3	NA	CASSLWGDSTQYF	TGTGCCAGCAGCTTATGGGGGGATTCTACGCAGTATTTT
NA	TRBV6-1	TRBJ1-5	NA	CASSRGVASNQPQHF	TGTGCCAGTTCTCGCGGGGTAGCGAGCAATCAGCCCCAGCATTTT
NA	TRBV11-2	TRBJ2-2	NA	CASSRTGTNTGELFF	TGTGCCAGCAGCCGTACAGGCACGAACACCGGGGAGCTGTTTTTT
NA	TRBV5-4	TRBJ2-2	NA	CASSPGMRNTGELFF	TGTGCCAGCAGCCCCGGAATGCGGAACACCGGGGAGCTGTTTTTT
NA	TRBV9	TRBJ2-5	TRBD2	CASSVGSTSGGIETQYF	TGTGCCAGCAGCGTAGGATCGACTAGCGGGGGGATTGAGACCCAGTACTTC
NA	TRBV5-6	TRBJ2-7	NA	CASSSTRVGGTYEQYF	TGTGCCAGCAGCTCCACTAGAGTTGGGGGCACGTACGAGCAGTACTTC
NA	TRBV2	TRBJ2-7	NA	CASSAAPGDSYEQYF	TGTGCCAGCAGTGCAGCGCCAGGGGACTCCTACGAGCAGTACTTC
NA	TRBV7-3	TRBJ2-3	NA	CASSPAPVGATDTQYF	TGTGCCAGCAGCCCTGCTCCGGTGGGGGCGACAGATACGCAGTATTTT
NA	TRBV7-2	TRBJ2-5	NA	CASSLFHRRQFQETQYF	TGTGCCAGCAGCTTATTTCATCGTCGGCAATTCCAAGAGACCCAGTACTTC
few	TRBV20-1	TRBJ1-1	NA	CSVGTVTEAFF	TGCAGTGTCGGCACGGTAACTGAAGCTTTCTTT
NA	TRBV2	TRBJ2-7	TRBD1	CASSRDRVSYEQYF	TGTGCCAGCAGCCGGGACAGGGTGTCCTACGAGCAGTACTTC
few	TRBV6-1	TRBJ2-7	NA	CASRVGASSLEQYF	TGTGCCAGCAGGGTGGGAGCGTCATCTCTCGAGCAGTACTTC
few	TRBV14	TRBJ1-2	NA	CASSHGQLFYGYTF	TGTGCCAGCAGCCACGGGCAGCTCTTCTATGGCTACACCTTC
NA	TRBV5-1	TRBJ2-2	TRBD1	CASSPGQGGTGELFF	TGCGCCAGCAGCCCCGGACAGGGCGGCACCGGGGAGCTGTTTTTT
NA	TRBV28	TRBJ1-1	NA	CASSLIYPGDTEAFF	TGTGCCAGCAGTTTAATATACCCGGGGGACACTGAAGCTTTCTTT
few	TRBV4-1	TRBJ2-2	NA	CASSQVNLVSTGELFF	TGCGCCAGCAGCCAAGTCAATCTAGTAAGCACCGGGGAGCTGTTTTTT
NA	TRBV5-1	TRBJ2-3	NA	CASSLRAKDTQYF	TGCGCCAGCAGCTTGCGCGCGAAGGATACGCAGTATTTT
NA	TRBV6-1	TRBJ1-5	TRBD1	CASRDRDSNQPQHF	TGTGCCAGCAGAGACAGGGATAGCAATCAGCCCCAGCATTTT
NA	TRBV4-2	TRBJ2-1	NA	CASSQDMGHDNEQFF	TGTGCCAGCAGCCAAGATATGGGACACGACAATGAGCAGTTCTTC
once	TRBV1	TRBJ2-1	NA	CTSRGGTATERGGPEQFF	TGCACCAGCAGGGGGGGGACAGCGACTGAGCGGGGTGGACCTGAGCAGTTCTTC
NA	TRBV7-2	TRBJ2-1	NA	CASSLVGTLPHNEQFF	TGTGCCAGCAGCTTAGTCGGGACTTTACCCCACAATGAGCAGTTCTTC
NA	TRBV5-6	TRBJ1-2	NA	CASSFQSGHVGYTF	TGTGCCAGCAGCTTCCAATCGGGACACGTTGGCTACACCTTC
NA	TRBV14	TRBJ2-7	NA	CASSQDVGWLGEQYF	TGTGCCAGCAGCCAAGATGTCGGCTGGCTAGGCGAGCAGTACTTC
NA	TRBV4-1	TRBJ2-3	NA	CASSQVVGSITDTQYF	TGCGCCAGCAGCCAAGTGGTCGGATCCATTACAGATACGCAGTATTTT
NA	TRBV5-8	TRBJ2-3	TRBD1	CASSRHRGGPDTQYF	TGTGCCAGCAGCAGGCATAGAGGGGGCCCAGATACGCAGTATTTT
NA	TRBV7-9	TRBJ2-7	TRBD2	CASSFLGLAGDYEQYF	TGTGCCAGCAGCTTTTTGGGACTAGCGGGGGATTACGAGCAGTACTTC
NA	TRBV5-5	TRBJ1-3	TRBD1	CASSFTGTGGNTIYF	TGTGCCAGCAGTTTTACCGGGACAGGGGGAAACACCATATATTTT
NA	TRBV28	TRBJ2-1	NA	CASTDTGSYNEQFF	TGTGCCAGCACCGACACGGGCTCCTACAATGAGCAGTTCTTC
NA	TRBV9	TRBJ1-4	TRBD1	CASGGQYSSGKLFF	TGTGCCAGCGGGGGACAGTACTCTTCAGGAAAACTGTTTTTT
NA	TRBV9	TRBJ2-7	TRBD2	CASSVTSSGSPDEQYF	TGTGCCAGCAGCGTAACTTCTAGCGGGAGTCCCGACGAGCAGTACTTC
NA	TRBV5-1	TRBJ1-1	NA	CASRVQRNTEAFF	TGCGCCAGCAGGGTTCAGAGAAACACTGAAGCTTTCTTT
NA	TRBV10-3	TRBJ2-7	TRBD2	CAISDSGRVHFSYEQYF	TGTGCCATCAGTGATAGCGGGAGAGTTCATTTCTCCTACGAGCAGTACTTC
NA	TRBV18	TRBJ1-5	NA	CASSLGQGAQPQHF	TGTGCCAGCTCACTCGGGCAGGGTGCTCAGCCCCAGCATTTT
NA	TRBV30	TRBJ1-2	NA	CAWSGDYGYTF	TGTGCCTGGAGTGGCGACTATGGCTACACCTTC
NA	TRBV18	TRBJ2-7	TRBD2	CASSPPTASGILGEQYF	TGTGCCAGCTCACCACCGACGGCTAGCGGGATTCTCGGGGAGCAGTACTTC
NA	TRBV30	TRBJ1-3	NA	CAWSVQRNTIYF	TGTGCCTGGAGTGTACAGAGAAACACCATATATTTT
few	TRBV11-3	TRBJ2-5	NA	CASSLDRASWDF	TGTGCCAGCAGCTTAGATCGGGCAAGCTGGGACTTC
NA	TRBV6-5	TRBJ2-3	TRBD2	CASRRSGVGDTQYF	TGTGCCAGCCGTCGAAGCGGGGTTGGAGATACGCAGTATTTT
NA	TRBV5-1	TRBJ2-5	TRBD2	CASSLGLAGEQETQYF	TGCGCCAGCAGCTTAGGGCTAGCGGGAGAGCAAGAGACCCAGTACTTC
NA	TRBV5-1	TRBJ2-1	NA	CASSLARVPYNEQFF	TGCGCCAGCAGCTTGGCCAGGGTACCCTACAATGAGCAGTTCTTC
NA	TRBV5-8	TRBJ2-5	TRBD1	CASSRWTGAGETQYF	TGTGCCAGCAGCCGTTGGACAGGGGCGGGAGAGACCCAGTACTTC